This T cell receptor (beta chain) originates from a study of blood T cell repertoires in COVID-19. The wider study: The origin of the acute and convalescent COVID-19 samples was the United States, Italy and Spain. From T cells, B-cell-depleted T cells, or PBMCs came the material, which was cDNA or gDNA.

In the original processing: Amplification from reference gene primers served as the basis for estimated nucleated cell counts. Assay: immunoSEQ multiplex PCR; the TCRdb copy retains only in-frame clones and omits some. D and trimming were read from the DNA, whereas the V and J calls and clone size are those reported in that table. Of 150,000 to 200,000 clones listed, more than 75% are singletons. Seattle-derived patients entered the study during active infection and were followed longitudinally. This CDR3 is built from 14 residues. Germline CDR1 reads DFQATT; CDR2 reads SNEGSKA (reference sequence). Losses at the gene ends were 3 bases for V and 10 bases for J; bases not matched to a gene: 12.

This TCR was sampled from a person between 65 and 79 years old with COVID-19, enrolled during active disease. Material for sequencing was peripheral blood. The chain is built from TRBV20-1 and TRBJ2-4; 7 bases map to TRBD2. CDR3 sequence: CSASQLAEAGIQYF. The CDR3 coding sequence is TGCAGTGCTAGTCAGCTAGCGGAGGCGGGGATTCAGTACTTC.